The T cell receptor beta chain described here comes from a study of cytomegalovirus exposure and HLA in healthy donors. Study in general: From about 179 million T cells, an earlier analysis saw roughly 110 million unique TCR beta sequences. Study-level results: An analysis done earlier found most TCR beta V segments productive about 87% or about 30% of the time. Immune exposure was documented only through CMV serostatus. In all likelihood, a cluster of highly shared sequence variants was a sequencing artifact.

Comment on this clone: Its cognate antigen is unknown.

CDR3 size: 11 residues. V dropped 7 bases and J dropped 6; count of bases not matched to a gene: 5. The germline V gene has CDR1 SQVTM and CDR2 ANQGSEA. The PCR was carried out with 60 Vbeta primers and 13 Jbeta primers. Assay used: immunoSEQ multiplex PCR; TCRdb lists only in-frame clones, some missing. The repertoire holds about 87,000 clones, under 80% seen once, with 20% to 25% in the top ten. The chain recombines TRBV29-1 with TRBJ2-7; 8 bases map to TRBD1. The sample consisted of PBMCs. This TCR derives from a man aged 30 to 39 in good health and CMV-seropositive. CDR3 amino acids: CSADRGGEQYF. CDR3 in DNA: TGCAGCGCCGACAGGGGCGGCGAGCAGTACTTC.